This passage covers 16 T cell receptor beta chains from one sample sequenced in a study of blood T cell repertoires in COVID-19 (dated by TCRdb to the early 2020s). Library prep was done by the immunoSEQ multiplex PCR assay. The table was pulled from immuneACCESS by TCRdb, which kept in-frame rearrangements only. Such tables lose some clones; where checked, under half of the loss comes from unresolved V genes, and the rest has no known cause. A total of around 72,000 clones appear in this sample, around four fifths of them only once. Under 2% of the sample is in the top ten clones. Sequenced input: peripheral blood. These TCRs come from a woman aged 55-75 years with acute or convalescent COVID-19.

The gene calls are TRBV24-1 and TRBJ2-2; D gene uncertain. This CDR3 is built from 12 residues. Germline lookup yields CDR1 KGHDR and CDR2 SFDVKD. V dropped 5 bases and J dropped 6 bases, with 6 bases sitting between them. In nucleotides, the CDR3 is TGTGCCACCAGTGGTCAGGCCGGGGAGCTGTTTTTT. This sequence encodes CATSGQAGELFF.

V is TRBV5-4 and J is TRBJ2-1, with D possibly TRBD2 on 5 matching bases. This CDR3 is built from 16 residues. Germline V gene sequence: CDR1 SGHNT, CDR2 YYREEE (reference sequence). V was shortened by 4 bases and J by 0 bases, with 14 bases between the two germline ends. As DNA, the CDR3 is TGTGCCAGCAGCCGTACGGTAGGGAGCTCCTACAATGAGCAGTTCTTC. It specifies CASSRTVGSSYNEQFF.

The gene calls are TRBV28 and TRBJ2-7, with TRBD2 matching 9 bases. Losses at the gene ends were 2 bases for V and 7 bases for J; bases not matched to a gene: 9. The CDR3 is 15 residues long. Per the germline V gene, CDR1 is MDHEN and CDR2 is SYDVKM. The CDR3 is CASSLRAGGFFEQYF. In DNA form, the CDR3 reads TGTGCCAGCAGTTTAAGAGCGGGGGGTTTTTTTGAGCAGTACTTC.

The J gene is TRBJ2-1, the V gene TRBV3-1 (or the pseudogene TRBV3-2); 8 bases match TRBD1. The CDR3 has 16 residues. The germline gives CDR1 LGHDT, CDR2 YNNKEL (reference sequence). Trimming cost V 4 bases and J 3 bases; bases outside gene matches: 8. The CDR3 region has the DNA TGTGCCAGCAGCCCACGGGCAGGGGGCGACTACAATGAGCAGTTCTTC. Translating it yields CASSPRAGGDYNEQFF.

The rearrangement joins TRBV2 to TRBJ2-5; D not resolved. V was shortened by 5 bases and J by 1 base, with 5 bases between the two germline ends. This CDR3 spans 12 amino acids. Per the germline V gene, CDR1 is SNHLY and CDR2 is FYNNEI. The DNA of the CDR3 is TGTGCCAGCAGTAGCGTCCAAGAGACCCAGTACTTC. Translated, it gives CASSSVQETQYF.

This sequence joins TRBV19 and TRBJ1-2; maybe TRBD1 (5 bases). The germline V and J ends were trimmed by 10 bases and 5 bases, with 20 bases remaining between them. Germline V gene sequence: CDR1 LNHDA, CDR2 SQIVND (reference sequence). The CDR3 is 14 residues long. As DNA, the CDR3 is TGTGCCACCACGAGGGCGGGAAAGGGGTATGGCTACACCTTC. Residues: CATTRAGKGYGYTF.

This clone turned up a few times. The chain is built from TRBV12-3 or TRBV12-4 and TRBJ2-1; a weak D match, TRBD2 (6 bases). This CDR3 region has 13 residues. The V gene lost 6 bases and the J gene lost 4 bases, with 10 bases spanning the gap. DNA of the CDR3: TGTGCCAGCAGGACTAGATGGTACAATGAGCAGTTCTTC. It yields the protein CASRTRWYNEQFF.

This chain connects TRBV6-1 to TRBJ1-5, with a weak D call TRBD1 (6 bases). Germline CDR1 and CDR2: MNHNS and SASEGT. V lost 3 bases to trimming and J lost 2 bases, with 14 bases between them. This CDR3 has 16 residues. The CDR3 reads CASSDPGGAGNQPQHF. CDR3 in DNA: TGTGCCAGCAGTGATCCCGGGGGGGCAGGCAATCAGCCCCAGCATTTT.

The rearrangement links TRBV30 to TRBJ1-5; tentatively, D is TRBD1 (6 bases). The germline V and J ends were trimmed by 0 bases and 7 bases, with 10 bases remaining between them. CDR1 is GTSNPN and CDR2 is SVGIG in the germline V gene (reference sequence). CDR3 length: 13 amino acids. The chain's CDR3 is CAWSVNGGQPQHF. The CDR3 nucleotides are TGTGCCTGGAGTGTTAATGGGGGCCAGCCCCAGCATTTT.

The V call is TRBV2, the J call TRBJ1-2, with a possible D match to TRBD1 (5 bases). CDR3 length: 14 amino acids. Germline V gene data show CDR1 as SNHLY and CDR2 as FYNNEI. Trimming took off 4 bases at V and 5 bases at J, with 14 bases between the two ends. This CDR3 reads CASSVQAGGYGYTF. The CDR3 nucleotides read TGTGCCAGCAGTGTCCAGGCGGGGGGTTATGGCTACACCTTC.

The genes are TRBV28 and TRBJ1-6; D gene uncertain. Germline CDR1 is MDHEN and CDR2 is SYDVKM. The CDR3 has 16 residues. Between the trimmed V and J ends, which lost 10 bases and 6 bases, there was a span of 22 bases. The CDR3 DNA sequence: TGTGCCACCTCAAATGATCTAGGAATCATTAATTCACCCCTCCACTTT. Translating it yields CATSNDLGIINSPLHF.

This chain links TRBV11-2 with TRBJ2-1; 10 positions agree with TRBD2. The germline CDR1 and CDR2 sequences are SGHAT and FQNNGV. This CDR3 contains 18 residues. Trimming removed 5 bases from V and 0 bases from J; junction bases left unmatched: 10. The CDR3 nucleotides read TGTGCCAGCAGCCACGGACTAGCGGCCTTGAGCTCCTACAATGAGCAGTTCTTC. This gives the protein CASSHGLAALSSYNEQFF.

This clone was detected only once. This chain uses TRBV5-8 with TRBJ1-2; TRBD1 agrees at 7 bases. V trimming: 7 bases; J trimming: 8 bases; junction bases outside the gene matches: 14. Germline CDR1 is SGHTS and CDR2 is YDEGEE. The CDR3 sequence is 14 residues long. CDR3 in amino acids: CASPWGQPAVGYTF. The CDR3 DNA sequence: TGTGCCAGCCCCTGGGGACAGCCGGCGGTAGGCTACACCTTC.

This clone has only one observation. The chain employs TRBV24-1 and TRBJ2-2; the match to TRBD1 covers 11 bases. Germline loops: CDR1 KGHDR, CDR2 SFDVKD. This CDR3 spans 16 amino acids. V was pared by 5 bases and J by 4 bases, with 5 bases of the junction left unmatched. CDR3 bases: TGTGCCACCAGTGTTTATGGGACAGGGGGCACCGGGGAGCTGTTTTTT. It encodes CATSVYGTGGTGELFF.

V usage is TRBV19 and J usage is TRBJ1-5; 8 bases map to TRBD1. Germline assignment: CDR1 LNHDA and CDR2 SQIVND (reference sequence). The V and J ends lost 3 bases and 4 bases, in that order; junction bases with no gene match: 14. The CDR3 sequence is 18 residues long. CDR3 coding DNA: TGTGCCAGTAGTATCAGCCCAGGGGGCAGGCGGAATAATCAGCCCCAGCATTTT. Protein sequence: CASSISPGGRRNNQPQHF. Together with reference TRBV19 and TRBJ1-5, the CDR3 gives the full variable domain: DGGITQSPKYLFRKEGQNVTLSCEQNLNHDAMYWYRQDPGQGLRLIYYSQIVNDFQKGDIAEGYSVSREKKESFPLTVTSAQKNPTAFYLCASSISPGGRRNNQPQHFGDGTRLSIL.

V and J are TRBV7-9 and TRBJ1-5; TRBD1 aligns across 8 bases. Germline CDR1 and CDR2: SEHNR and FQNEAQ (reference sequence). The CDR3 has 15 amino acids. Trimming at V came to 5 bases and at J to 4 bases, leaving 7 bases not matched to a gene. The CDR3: CASSTDRALNQPQHF. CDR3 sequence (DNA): TGTGCCAGCAGCACGGACAGGGCCCTTAATCAGCCCCAGCATTTT.